Each of the 31 T cell receptor beta chains below was sequenced from the same sample in a study of blood T cell repertoires in COVID-19 (dated by TCRdb to the early 2020s). The library came from the immunoSEQ multiplex PCR assay. TCRdb holds this immuneACCESS table with in-frame rearrangements only. Some clones are missing; in checked studies, unresolved V genes explain under half, and the rest has no known cause. Present in this sample are around 200,000 clones, around 85% of which were seen just once. The ten largest clonotypes hold 3% to 3.5% of the sample. Sequencing was performed on PBMCs or T cells enriched from blood (not recorded which). These receptors all come from a woman aged 50 to 60 in a cohort exposed to, infected with or recovered from COVID-19 (not recorded which).

This clone turned up a few times. This sequence joins TRBV6-1 and TRBJ1-2, with D possibly being TRBD1 (5 bases). V was pared by 9 bases and J by 1 base, with 15 bases between. Germline assignment: CDR1 MNHNS and CDR2 SASEGT. The length of the CDR3 is 14 residues. CDR3 region: CASRQGLINYGYTF. The DNA of the CDR3 is TGTGCCAGTAGGCAGGGCCTAATTAACTATGGCTACACCTTC.

The rearrangement joins TRBV11-2 to TRBJ1-6, with D unresolved. The length of the CDR3 is 15 residues. V shed 3 bases and J shed 11 bases, with 17 bases lying between them. CDR1 is SGHAT and CDR2 is FQNNGV in the germline V gene. The CDR3 DNA sequence: TGTGCCAGCAGCTTTTCTTCCCAAACCCAGACACCCCTCCACTTT. This gives the protein CASSFSSQTQTPLHF.

The rearrangement links TRBV9 to TRBJ2-3; the D is unclear. V was clipped by 0 bases and J by 5 bases, with 10 bases between them. CDR3 length: 14 residues. The germline CDR1 and CDR2 sequences are SGDLS and YYNGEE. CDR3 protein: CASSVDYFGDTQYF. The CDR3 DNA reads as TGTGCCAGCAGCGTAGACTATTTCGGAGATACGCAGTATTTT.

J is TRBJ1-2 and V is TRBV5-4, with D tentatively TRBD1 (6 bases). V was clipped by 0 bases and J by 5 bases, with 14 bases between them. Per germline, CDR1 SGHNT and CDR2 YYREEE (reference sequence). The CDR3 loop spans 15 amino acids. CDR3 sequence: CASSLVTGRGYGYTF. The CDR3 nucleotides are TGTGCCAGCAGCTTGGTTACCGGGAGGGGGTATGGCTACACCTTC.

CDR3 amino acids: CASSLQVPNYEQYF. CDR3 bases: TGTGCCAGCAGCTTACAGGTGCCAAATTACGAGCAGTACTTC. The genes are TRBV7-2 and TRBJ2-7; D gene ambiguous. Deletions cut 2 bases from V and 4 bases from J, with 12 bases between. There are 14 residues in the CDR3. CDR1 and CDR2 (germline): SGHTA, FQGNSA. The complete variable domain, with remaining parts taken from reference TRBV7-2 and TRBJ2-7, reads GAGVSQSPSNKVTEKGKDVELRCDPISGHTALYWYRQSLGQGLEFLIYFQGNSAPDKSGLPSDRFSAERTGGSVSTLTIQRTQQEDSAVYLCASSLQVPNYEQYFGPGTRLTVT.

The chain carries TRBV27 and TRBJ2-2; TRBD2 aligns across 16 bases. Germline V gives CDR1 MNHEY, CDR2 SMNVEV (reference sequence). The CDR3 contains 18 residues. Losses at the gene ends were 5 bases for V and 3 bases for J; bases not matched to a gene: 6. The CDR3, as DNA: TGTGCCAGCAGTCGGGGACTAGCGGGGGGGCCGGACACCGGGGAGCTGTTTTTT. It is translated as CASSRGLAGGPDTGELFF.

The chain links TRBV12-3 or TRBV12-4 to TRBJ1-2; TRBD1 agrees at 7 bases. After removal of 1 base from V and 7 bases from J, the junction contained 3 bases not matched to a gene. This CDR3 contains 13 residues. The CDR3: CASSLGGQSGYTF. CDR3 sequence (DNA): TGTGCCAGCAGTTTAGGGGGACAGTCTGGCTACACCTTC.

The gene calls are TRBV4-1 and TRBJ2-1, with 11 bases aligning to TRBD1. Germline V CDR1 and CDR2: MGHRA, YSYEKL. J gave up 9 bases and V 3 bases, and 7 bases lay outside the gene matches. The CDR3 spans 15 residues. Here the CDR3 reads CASSHRDRGSGEQFF. The CDR3 region has the DNA TGCGCCAGCAGCCATCGGGACAGGGGGTCTGGTGAGCAGTTCTTC.

This rearrangement joins TRBV11-3 to TRBJ1-1; possibly TRBD1 for D (6 bases). The CDR3 length is 16 residues. CDR1 is SGHNT, CDR2 YENEEA, per germline. V was trimmed by 5 bases and J by 1 base, leaving 17 bases between them. Here the CDR3 reads CASSPGQSGRNTEAFF. DNA of the CDR3: TGTGCCAGCAGCCCTGGACAGTCGGGTCGGAACACTGAAGCTTTCTTT. The whole variable domain, remainder taken from reference TRBV11-3 and TRBJ1-1, is EAGVVQSPRYKIIEKKQPVAFWCNPISGHNTLYWYLQNLGQGPELLIRYENEEAVDDSQLPKDRFSAERLKGVDSTLKIQPAELGDSAVYLCASSPGQSGRNTEAFFGQGTRLTVV.

The V and J genes are TRBV7-2 and TRBJ2-5, with 8 positions matching TRBD2. V dropped 5 bases and J dropped 5; count of bases not matched to a gene: 4. Germline loops: CDR1 SGHTA, CDR2 FQGNSA. The CDR3 length is 13 residues. Here the CDR3 reads CASSPRGGETQYF. CDR3 nucleotides: TGTGCCAGCAGCCCACGGGGGGGGGAGACCCAGTACTTC.

V gene TRBV7-3 combines with J gene TRBJ2-5, with a weak D call TRBD1 (7 bases). V was pared by 5 bases and J by 3 bases, with 10 bases between. Per germline, CDR1 SGHTA and CDR2 FQGTGA. The CDR3 has 13 residues. CDR3 region: CASSGGTEETQYF. The CDR3 DNA sequence: TGTGCCAGCAGCGGCGGGACAGAAGAGACCCAGTACTTC.

This clone was seen a handful of times. V and J are TRBV6-2 or TRBV6-3 and TRBJ2-3, with TRBD1 matching over 10 bases. V shed 6 bases, J shed 2 bases, and the junction held 5 bases outside the gene matches. Per germline, CDR1 MNHEY and CDR2 SVGEGT. The CDR3 contains 15 residues. CDR3 bases: TGTGCCAGCAGCCCCGGGACAGGGGCCACAGATACGCAGTATTTT. Its protein product is CASSPGTGATDTQYF.

This chain connects TRBV2 to TRBJ1-2; D may be TRBD1 (5 bases). V lost 0 bases and J 4 bases, leaving 15 bases between the germline ends. There are 16 residues in the CDR3. Germline V gene lookup returns CDR1 SNHLY and CDR2 FYNNEI. In DNA, the CDR3 is TGTGCCAGCAGTGAAGCGCGACGGCAGGGCGGCTATGGCTACACCTTC. It encodes CASSEARRQGGYGYTF.

The chain carries TRBV15 and TRBJ1-4; D gene uncertain. CDR1 and CDR2 (germline): LNHNV, YYDKDF (reference sequence). This CDR3 contains 16 residues. V was cut by 0 bases and J by 6 bases, with 14 bases left in between. CDR3 bases: TGTGCCACCAGCAGAGACCCGCGGAGGGCCTATGAAAAACTGTTTTTT. Amino acid sequence: CATSRDPRRAYEKLFF.

This chain joins TRBV19 and TRBJ2-7; D remains unclear. The germline V gene encodes CDR1 LNHDA and CDR2 SQIVND (reference sequence). CDR3 size: 13 residues. Trimming removed 2 bases from V and 2 bases from J, with 7 bases in between. Written as DNA, the CDR3 is TGTGCCAGTAGTATAACATCGACCTACGAGCAGTACTTC. This gives the protein CASSITSTYEQYF. Full variable domain (missing parts from reference TRBV19 and TRBJ2-7): DGGITQSPKYLFRKEGQNVTLSCEQNLNHDAMYWYRQDPGQGLRLIYYSQIVNDFQKGDIAEGYSVSREKKESFPLTVTSAQKNPTAFYLCASSITSTYEQYFGPGTRLTVT.

This clone was detected a few times. This sequence joins TRBV4-3 and TRBJ1-1; no clear D gene. The CDR3 sequence is 14 residues long. The germline gives CDR1 LGHNA, CDR2 YSLEER. V dropped 5 bases and J dropped 1 base, with 11 bases sitting between them. As DNA, the CDR3 is TGCGCCAGCAGCTACGCTCGGGGGAACACTGAAGCTTTCTTT. Protein sequence: CASSYARGNTEAFF.

The chain joins TRBV2 to TRBJ1-1; the D gene is possibly TRBD1 (5 bases). There are 14 residues in the CDR3. V was shortened by 8 bases and J by 0 bases, with 13 bases between the two germline ends. Germline V gene lookup returns CDR1 SNHLY and CDR2 FYNNEI. Here the CDR3 reads CASSAEGVNTEAFF. CDR3 nucleotide sequence: TGTGCCAGCTCGGCCGAAGGGGTGAACACTGAAGCTTTCTTT.

This clone has a single count. The V and J genes are TRBV20-1 and TRBJ2-3; D gene unclear. V gave up 7 bases and J gave up 1 base, with 9 bases separating them. Germline V CDR1 and CDR2: DFQATT, SNEGSKA (reference sequence). The CDR3 is 12 residues long. The CDR3 bases are TGCAGTGTTAGTCGAGGCACAGATACGCAGTATTTT. Protein: CSVSRGTDTQYF.

This chain uses TRBV5-4 with TRBJ1-3; D is undetermined. Between the trimmed V and J ends, which lost 4 bases and 4 bases, there was a span of 6 bases. CDR3 length equals 12 residues. Germline V gene data show CDR1 as SGHNT and CDR2 as YYREEE (reference sequence). Here the CDR3 DNA reads TGTGCCAGCAGCGGAGACGGAAACACCATATATTTT. Translating gives CASSGDGNTIYF. Based on the CDR3 plus reference TRBV5-4 and TRBJ1-3, the full variable domain is ETGVTQSPTHLIKTRGQQVTLRCSSQSGHNTVSWYQQALGQGPQFIFQYYREEENGRGNFPPRFSGLQFPNYSSELNVNALELDDSALYLCASSGDGNTIYFGEGSWLTVV.

The rearrangement uses TRBV3-1 (or the pseudogene TRBV3-2) and TRBJ2-1; a possible D gene is TRBD2 (5 bases). V lost 3 bases and J 0 bases, leaving 9 bases between the germline ends. This CDR3 has 15 amino acids. Germline CDR1 LGHDT, CDR2 YNNKEL (reference sequence). CDR3 bases: TGTGCCAGCAGCCATTCCCGGGGCTCCTACAATGAGCAGTTCTTC. Translating it yields CASSHSRGSYNEQFF.

The chain employs TRBV9 and TRBJ2-3; 12 bases line up with TRBD2. V lost 0 bases, J lost 6 bases, and 5 bases stayed unmatched. The CDR3 has 16 residues. Per the germline V gene, CDR1 is SGDLS and CDR2 is YYNGEE. Written as DNA, the CDR3 is TGTGCCAGCAGCGTAGGACCTAGCGGGGGGGCCGATACGCAGTATTTT. Translating gives CASSVGPSGGADTQYF.

The chain recombines TRBV9 with TRBJ1-1; no firm D call. Trimming removed 0 bases at V and 5 bases at J, with 8 bases between. The CDR3 is 13 residues long. Germline V lookup: CDR1 SGDLS, CDR2 YYNGEE. The CDR3 sequence: CASSVVSQTEAFF. CDR3 DNA: TGTGCCAGCAGCGTAGTCTCGCAGACTGAAGCTTTCTTT.

The CDR3 region has the DNA TGTGCCAGTAGTATAGTTGGCAGGGATTACTTTAGCAATCAGCCCCAGCATTTT. It yields the protein CASSIVGRDYFSNQPQHF. J is TRBJ1-5 and V is TRBV19; a possible D gene is TRBD1 (5 bases). CDR3 length: 18 amino acids. CDR1 and CDR2 from the germline V gene are LNHDA and SQIVND (reference sequence). V lost 1 base, J lost 0 bases, and 16 bases lay in between.

The sample holds one count of this clone. The chain uses TRBV19 and TRBJ1-2; D not resolved. Trimming cost V 9 bases and J 7 bases, with 6 bases left between them. The CDR3 consists of 9 residues. Germline lookup yields CDR1 LNHDA and CDR2 SQIVND (reference sequence). CDR3 region: CASEGGYTF. CDR3 DNA sequence: TGTGCCAGCGAGGGTGGCTACACCTTC.

CDR3 DNA sequence: TGCGCCAGCAGCCGCACTTACAGTAGCGGGGGGAACAATGAGCAGTTCTTC. It translates to CASSRTYSSGGNNEQFF. The genes are TRBV5-1 and TRBJ2-1; the match to TRBD2 covers 10 bases. The germline V gene encodes CDR1 SGHRS and CDR2 YFSETQ. Germline trimming cut 4 bases from V and 5 bases from J; bases unmatched to any gene: 12. The CDR3 contains 17 residues. Full variable domain (missing parts from reference TRBV5-1 and TRBJ2-1): KAGVTQTPRYLIKTRGQQVTLSCSPISGHRSVSWYQQTPGQGLQFLFEYFSETQRNKGNFPGRFSGRQFSNSRSEMNVSTLELGDSALYLCASSRTYSSGGNNEQFFGPGTRLTVL.

This rearrangement joins TRBV5-4 to TRBJ1-3; 7 positions match TRBD1. This CDR3 has 14 amino acids. Germline assignment: CDR1 SGHNT and CDR2 YYREEE (reference sequence). The V segment lost 1 base and the J segment 2 bases; nucleotides outside the gene matches: 0. The CDR3 DNA follows: TGTGCCAGCAGCTTGCAGGGGGCTGGAAACACCATATATTTT. It encodes CASSLQGAGNTIYF.

This clone was observed a handful of times. J is TRBJ2-7 and V is TRBV6-2 or TRBV6-3, with D possibly matching TRBD2 (6 bases). CDR3 length: 13 residues. Germline V gene sequence: CDR1 MNHEY, CDR2 SVGEGT. Trimming stripped 5 bases from V and 1 base from J, with 9 bases between. CDR3 region: CASSTGLSYEQYF. The CDR3 DNA reads TGTGCCAGCAGTACCGGACTATCCTACGAGCAGTACTTC.

The chain uses TRBV4-2 and TRBJ2-2; 9 nucleotides agree with TRBD2. CDR3 length: 16 amino acids. V trimming: 1 base; J trimming: 8 bases; junction bases outside the gene matches: 8. Germline CDR1 and CDR2: LGHNA and YNFKEQ. Here the CDR3 reads CASSQGLAGAMGELFF. CDR3 nucleotide sequence: TGTGCCAGCAGCCAAGGGTTAGCGGGGGCCATGGGGGAGCTGTTTTTT.

This chain connects TRBV7-3 to TRBJ2-6, with 10 bases identical to TRBD1. The V and J ends lost 5 bases and 1 base, in that order; junction bases with no gene match: 5. The CDR3 totals 17 residues. CDR1 is SGHTA and CDR2 is FQGTGA in the germline V gene. CDR3 DNA: TGTGCCAGCAGCGTATGGGACAGGGGTTCTGGGGCCAACGTCCTGACTTTC. Protein: CASSVWDRGSGANVLTF.

The V gene is TRBV10-3, the J gene TRBJ2-3; TRBD2 aligns across 11 bases. The V and J ends lost 7 bases and 5 bases, in that order; junction bases with no gene match: 8. CDR3 length: 15 amino acids. CDR1 ENHRY and CDR2 SYGVKD come from the germline V gene. The CDR3: CAITFGSGGGDTQYF. CDR3 in DNA: TGTGCCATCACCTTTGGTAGCGGGGGGGGAGATACGCAGTATTTT.

The chain couples TRBV6-1 to TRBJ1-1; weak D call: TRBD1 (6 bases). The V end was cut by 1 base, the J end by 3 bases, with 9 bases between. Germline V lookup: CDR1 MNHNS, CDR2 SASEGT. The CDR3 is 14 amino acids. CDR3 sequence: CASSEGGGDTEAFF. The CDR3 coding sequence is TGTGCCAGCAGTGAAGGAGGGGGGGACACTGAAGCTTTCTTT.